This is a list of T cell receptor beta chains from one sample in a study of cytomegalovirus exposure and HLA in healthy donors. Clones were read by immunoSEQ multiplex PCR, and TCRdb kept only the in-frame ones, dropping some. The sample has 130,000 or so clones; roughly 70% are singletons. The sequenced sample consisted of PBMCs. These receptors all come from a middle-aged woman in good health and CMV-seropositive. Each CDR3 is given with its conserved first and last residue. Fields, in order: J gene, clone size, D gene, V gene, CDR3 DNA, CDR3 protein. D genes are given only for firm matches. Clone size, where shown, is once, few, many, or a class for clones that have expanded.

TRBJ2-3,few,.,TRBV7-9,TGTGCCAGCAGTTTTCCCTCGATGGGGGGTACAGATACGCAGTATTTT,CASSFPSMGGTDTQYF
TRBJ1-5,.,.,TRBV18,TGTGCCAGCTCACCGACCCTTGGCACTGCGGGGAATCAGCCCCAGCATTTT,CASSPTLGTAGNQPQHF
TRBJ1-2,few,TRBD1,TRBV6-1,TGTGCCAGCAGTGAACGGGGCGGAGGGGGCTCGGGAAACTATGGCTACACCTTC,CASSERGGGGSGNYGYTF
TRBJ1-6,once,.,TRBV28,TGTGCCAGCAGTTTAGGTACGGGGAATTCACCCCTCCACTTT,CASSLGTGNSPLHF
TRBJ2-7,.,.,TRBV7-6,TGTGCCAGCAGCTTAGCGCTTGGAGGAACCTACGAGCAGTACTTC,CASSLALGGTYEQYF
TRBJ2-2,few,TRBD2,TRBV18,TGTGCCAGCTCCCCGTCCAGCGGGGGGGCCACCGGGGAGCTGTTTTTT,CASSPSSGGATGELFF
TRBJ2-5,few,TRBD2,TRBV27,TGTGCCAGCGGACTAGCGGGATACCAAGAGACCCAGTACTTC,CASGLAGYQETQYF
TRBJ2-1,.,.,TRBV25-1,TGTGCCACCGCCGGGTTGGCGGGCGGCAGGAATGAGCAGTTCTTC,CATAGLAGGRNEQFF
TRBJ2-5,.,TRBD1,TRBV5-5,TGTGCCAGCAGCTTGGGGGGCAGGGGGCGACAAGAGACCCAGTACTTC,CASSLGGRGRQETQYF
TRBJ2-3,.,TRBD2,TRBV9,TGTGCCAGCAGCGTAGAGGCGGGGGGGCTTACAGATACGCAGTATTTT,CASSVEAGGLTDTQYF
TRBJ2-2,.,TRBD2,TRBV30,TGTGCCTGGACGGGACTAGCGGGGCGGGGCGGGGAGCTGTTTTTT,CAWTGLAGRGGELFF
TRBJ1-4,.,.,TRBV5-1,TGCGCCAGCAGCTTGTCGTCCGGGGGCGGGGGACTGTTTTTT,CASSLSSGGGGLFF
TRBJ2-5,.,TRBD2,TRBV6-1,TGTGCCAGCAGTGAAAACCTAGCGGGTCAAGAGACCCAGTACTTC,CASSENLAGQETQYF
TRBJ2-4,.,TRBD1,TRBV5-6,TGTGCCAGCAGCTCGACAGGGACCAAAAACATTCAGTACTTC,CASSSTGTKNIQYF
TRBJ1-1,.,.,TRBV7-9,TGTGCCAGCAGCTTTAGAGGGTTGGGGACTGAAGCTTTCTTT,CASSFRGLGTEAFF
TRBJ2-1,.,TRBD2,TRBV6-5,TGTGCCAGCAGGGGACTAACCAATGAGCAGTTCTTC,CASRGLTNEQFF
TRBJ2-1,.,.,TRBV19,TGTGCCAGTAGTAGAGTATCGGTCCCCCGAGAGCAGTTCTTC,CASSRVSVPREQFF
TRBJ1-1,once,.,TRBV5-4,TGTGCCAGCAGCTTATGGGGGGGGAACACTGAAGCTTTCTTT,CASSLWGGNTEAFF
TRBJ2-5,.,TRBD2,TRBV7-2,TGTGCCAGCAGCTTAGCACGGCGGGGGGGGCAAGAGACCCAGTACTTC,CASSLARRGGQETQYF
TRBJ2-1,.,.,TRBV7-2,TGTGCCAGCAGCTTGTTTGGGGAGAGCGATGAGCAGTTCTTC,CASSLFGESDEQFF
TRBJ2-5,.,TRBD2,TRBV4-3,TGCGCCAGCAGCCAAGCTGGGACTAGGATCGAGACCCAGTACTTC,CASSQAGTRIETQYF
TRBJ2-6,.,.,TRBV5-5,TGTGCCAGCAGCAGAAAAGGGGCCGGGGCCAACGTCCTGACTTTC,CASSRKGAGANVLTF
TRBJ2-1,.,.,TRBV13,TGTGCCAGCAGCCGAGACAATGAGCAGTTCTTC,CASSRDNEQFF
TRBJ2-7,.,.,TRBV7-2,TGTGCCAGCAGCCCGCTAGGGCTTGCGGGCCTACCCTACGAGCAGTACTTC,CASSPLGLAGLPYEQYF
TRBJ1-2,few,.,TRBV19,TGTGCCAGTAGTATCGGGGACATGGGCCACTTC,CASSIGDMGHF
TRBJ2-7,.,TRBD2,TRBV4-1,TGCGCCAGCAGCCAAGGAGTGGGCGGGGGGGCTCTCGAGCAGTACTTC,CASSQGVGGGALEQYF
TRBJ1-4,.,TRBD1,TRBV27,TGTGCCAGCAGTATAAGGCCGGGACAGGGAGGCGAAAAACTGTTTTTT,CASSIRPGQGGEKLFF
TRBJ2-3,.,TRBD2,TRBV7-9,TGTGCCAGCAGCTTCTTACTAGCGGGGGCTAGCACAGATACGCAGTATTTT,CASSFLLAGASTDTQYF
TRBJ2-7,.,TRBD2,TRBV7-2,TGTGCCAGCAGCTTAGGACTAGCGGGAGGCTCCTACGAGCAGTACTTC,CASSLGLAGGSYEQYF
TRBJ1-4,.,.,TRBV9,TGTGCCAGCAGCGCCCCCCGGGGGGGGATGAATGAAAAACTGTTTTTT,CASSAPRGGMNEKLFF
TRBJ2-7,.,TRBD1,TRBV7-9,TGTGCCAGCAGCCCCGACAGGGGGTCATACTACGAGCAGTACTTC,CASSPDRGSYYEQYF
TRBJ1-6,.,.,TRBV6-5,TGTGCCAGCAGGCCCGAGGTAGTCGGCGGTTCACCCCTCCACTTT,CASRPEVVGGSPLHF
TRBJ1-3,.,TRBD1,TRBV4-3,TGCGCCAGCAGCCAAGGTTTAGGACAGGTGGGAAACACCATATATTTT,CASSQGLGQVGNTIYF
TRBJ1-1,.,TRBD1,TRBV6-1,TGTGCCAGCAGTGAACCCCAGGGGGTTAGCACTGAAGCTTTCTTT,CASSEPQGVSTEAFF
TRBJ2-5,few,.,TRBV15,TGTGCCACCAGCAGAGAGCAGGAAGTAGAGACCCAGTACTTC,CATSREQEVETQYF
TRBJ2-1,once,TRBD2,TRBV13,TGTGCCAGCGGCCTGGCGGGGGGGAAGAACAATGAGCAGTTCTTC,CASGLAGGKNNEQFF
TRBJ1-2,.,.,TRBV7-2,TGTGCCAGCAGCTTTCTAGGGGACTATGGCTACACCTTC,CASSFLGDYGYTF
TRBJ2-5,.,TRBD2,TRBV15,TGTGCCACCAGCAGAACCGGTACGGGGGGGGGACAAGAGACCCAGTACTTC,CATSRTGTGGGQETQYF
TRBJ2-3,few,.,TRBV6-5,TGTGCCGCCACCCGAGGGCCCGAGGCCTATACGCAGTATTTT,CAATRGPEAYTQYF
TRBJ2-5,.,.,TRBV6-5,TGTGCCAGCAGTTATACGGGACAACGAGAGACCCAGTACTTC,CASSYTGQRETQYF
TRBJ2-3,.,TRBD2,TRBV19,TGTGCCAGTAGTATTCGGGGCGGGGGGGCCGATACGCAGTATTTT,CASSIRGGGADTQYF
TRBJ1-5,.,.,TRBV10-3,TGTGCCATCAGTGCAGAACCCAGCAATCAGCCCCAGCATTTT,CAISAEPSNQPQHF
TRBJ1-3,.,.,TRBV30,TGTGCCTGGAGTCCCGAGCTTATCGGCTCTGGAAACACCATATATTTT,CAWSPELIGSGNTIYF
TRBJ2-6,.,.,TRBV27,TGTGCCAGCAGGGCCGCTGGGGCCAACGTCCTGACTTTC,CASRAAGANVLTF
TRBJ1-3,.,.,TRBV5-1,TGCGCCAGCAGCGCGGGATCTGGAAACACCATATATTTT,CASSAGSGNTIYF
TRBJ1-2,.,TRBD1,TRBV5-5,TGTGCCAGCAGCTTGGCCGCCAGGGGGGACTATGGCTACACCTTC,CASSLAARGDYGYTF
TRBJ2-2,few,.,TRBV6-1,TGTGCCAGCAGTGAAAACACAGGAACCACCGGGGAGCTGTTTTTT,CASSENTGTTGELFF
TRBJ2-1,few,.,TRBV13,TGTGCCAGCAGCTTATATGCGCTAGATAGCTCCTACAATGAGCAGTTCTTC,CASSLYALDSSYNEQFF
TRBJ2-7,.,.,TRBV4-1,TGCGCCAGCAGCCAAGATGTAGCCCTCCCCTTCTACGAGCAGTACTTC,CASSQDVALPFYEQYF
TRBJ1-1,.,.,TRBV11-2,TGTGCCAGCAGAAGCCACTATCAACACAGGGACCTTCTAGCTTTCTTT,CASRSHYQHRDLLAFF
TRBJ1-2,.,.,TRBV28,TGTGCCAGCAGCTTGGACAGCCGTGGCTACACCTTC,CASSLDSRGYTF
TRBJ2-7,.,.,TRBV7-2,TGTGCCAGCAGCTTAGGCCAGGTCTACGAGCAGTACTTC,CASSLGQVYEQYF
TRBJ2-2,.,.,TRBV7-9,TGTGCCAGCAGCTTAGAGATAATAGGGGGATCGAACACCGGGGAGCTGTTTTTT,CASSLEIIGGSNTGELFF
TRBJ2-2,few,.,TRBV30,TGTGCCTGGAAGTCGGACAGAATAAACACCGGGGAGCTGTTTTTT,CAWKSDRINTGELFF
TRBJ1-1,.,.,TRBV5-1,TGCGCCAGCAGCTTGGTCACAGGAAGCACTGAAGCTTTCTTT,CASSLVTGSTEAFF
TRBJ1-2,.,.,TRBV14,TGTGCCAGCAGCCAATCCGTCCTGGCAGGTCGCCCATATGGCTACACCTTC,CASSQSVLAGRPYGYTF
TRBJ1-1,few,.,TRBV4-1,TGCGCCAGCAGCCAAGGCGTCAACACTGAAGCTTTCTTT,CASSQGVNTEAFF
TRBJ2-7,.,TRBD2,TRBV7-3,TGTGCCAGCAGTTTAACGCCAGTGGGAGGGGACGAGCAGTACTTC,CASSLTPVGGDEQYF